The clone carrying this T cell receptor beta chain was counted many times. Its specificity is not known. The TCR cDNA carried a universal primer site and UMIs from 5'RACE template switching. One entry per CDR3 protein results from TCRdb running MiXCR on the 5' RACE reads. This repertoire shows some 340,000 distinct CDR3 sequences, over 4% found once; its top ten account for roughly 25%. This entry comes from a study of T cells after yellow fever vaccination. Study outcomes and limitations: Abundant bulk-population clonotypes could contaminate the FACS-sorted repertoires. Only a small proportion of the clonotypes turned up in both the CD4 and the CD8 compartments, likely arising from convergent recombination.

The sequence was collected from a man between 18 and 29 years old who received the YFV17D yellow fever vaccine. This material consisted of PBMCs, taken 5 days after the yellow fever booster vaccination.

DNA of the CDR3: TGTGCCAGCAGCTTAGAACGCAGACAGGGGGCTTCCGAGACCCAGTACTTC. This codes for CASSLERRQGASETQYF. This chain connects TRBV7-9 to TRBJ2-5, with 10 bases fitting TRBD1. The CDR3 totals 17 residues. V gave up 1 base and J gave up 5 bases; unmatched junction bases: 10. In germline, CDR1 is SEHNR, CDR2 FQNEAQ (reference sequence).